This TCR beta chain was identified during a study of shared clonotypes between healthy human individuals. Study results and limitations: The study generally estimated greater richness for naive than memory subsets.

Sequencing used immunoSEQ multiplex PCR; TCRdb keeps in-frame clones, though not all of them. The table shows fewer than 2.5 million clones, with more than 85% occurring only once. The CDR3 loop spans 14 amino acids. Germline CDR1 SNHLY, CDR2 FYNNEI. V was cut by 4 bases and J by 3 bases, with 13 bases left in between. CD45RA-negative memory and CD45RA+ naive subsets were split from the CD4+ cells. This clone was seen just once. Antigen: not known. Sequencing used naive CD4+ T cells from PBMCs. Subset: CD45RA+ positively selected. The TCR originated in a man aged 18 to 30 in good health. Some clones in this sample may be carry-over from other donors' samples. The genes are TRBV2 and TRBJ2-7, with D unresolved. In DNA, the CDR3 is TGTGCCAGCAGTGTAGGGCCAGCCCTCTACGAGCAGTACTTC. It encodes CASSVGPALYEQYF.